This T cell receptor beta chain is drawn from a study of long-term antiretroviral therapy in people with HIV (dated by TCRdb to between 2021 and 2023). Some background on the complete study: The earliest samples were collected about a decade before the 2015 WHO recommendation for immediate ART, when ART was typically delayed until CD4 counts fell. Of the 30 to 35 participants with HIV, 10 to 11 were female. A retrospective serial study tested whether ART initiation and durable HIV suppression were associated with changes in peripheral blood TRB repertoire composition and diversity. The cohort contributed about 180 cryopreserved PBMC samples from a few dozen adults with confirmed HIV infection, collected serially over a mean of about 6 years (range 1-12). No cross-contamination during QIAcube processing turned up in test extractions that ran a monoclonal T-cell line alongside about 30 polyclonal samples.

Concerning this clone itself: What this receptor recognizes is not known. The record has no base qualities; no much larger clone is one base away.

CDR1 is given as SGHAT and CDR2 as FQNNGV, both from the germline V gene. Deletion took 5 bases off V and 7 bases off J, with a span of 20 bases between the germline ends. The CDR3 runs 16 amino acids, cysteine and phenylalanine included. Only the CDR3 region is kept as DNA, spanning 48 bases read in frame from base 1. The immunoSEQ hsTCRB v3.0 assay was used at survey level resolution to sequence the TRB variable region. The targeted TRB sequencing depth was about 35,000-55,000 T-cell genomes per sample. An Illumina MiSeq with a v3 150-cycle kit was used to sequence the pooled TRB libraries. The original methods were these. Repertoire analysis was performed in R inside a reproducible Nextflow workflow that covered QC, data transformation and analysis. LymphoSeq2, an R package for AIRR-Seq data exploration, was used to implement custom analyses. A handful of samples that yielded fewer than 5000 total TRB sequences were excluded, so that 200 or so HIV repertoires were analyzed. Among the 180 to 200 HIV repertoires that were kept, roughly 58 were collected before ART initiation and roughly 130 were collected after ART initiation. Each repertoire was downsampled to 5000 TRB nucleotide sequences, and summary statistics were averaged across 100 downsampling iterations. TRB sequences were retained for analysis only if CDR3 regions of at least seven amino acids were present. A Shannon entropy-derived clonality score and the Gini coefficient were used to measure diversity. In the repertoire networks, any two of the top 5000 CDR3 amino acid sequences were connected whenever the two sequences differed by an edit distance of one. For TRB CDR3 amino acid sequences, antigen specificity groups and MHC restriction were predicted with GLIPH2. CDR3 amino acid sequences were matched against VDJdb and McPAS-TCR to flag known CMV, EBV, HIV or tissue antigen associations. Pre-ART, post-ART and control groups were compared with Wilcoxon signed-rank tests and Holm-Bonferroni correction. What TCRdb holds here is the immuneACCESS table cut down to in-frame rearrangements. Part of the clones is not present; checked against another copy, under half of the missing clones reflect an unresolved V gene, and the others are unexplained. For V, J and clone size, that table is used; D and trimming come from the DNA. Within this sample are around 14,000 clones, with over 65% of them counted one time only. The ten largest make up around 21% of the sample.

To be included, a participant needed at least one PBMC sample from before ART initiation plus at least two post-ART samples. Every participant with HIV received treatment in the United States of America. Before DNA extraction, cryopreserved samples containing roughly 1-11 million PBMC were thawed and washed. At the time of the earliest PBMC sample for each participant with HIV, ages ranged from about 23 to 60 years. PBMC samples were contributed by each participant from 1-4 timepoints before ART initiation and 2-8 timepoints after ART initiation, with a median of 7 samples. Serial HIV viral load, CD4+ T-cell count, ART history and demographic data were obtained for every participant. Genomic DNA was extracted from unsorted PBMC with a Qiagen kit on a QIAcube, processed in batches of 12 samples. General findings and caveats noted by the study authors: A significant increase in TRB diversity was found to be associated with ART initiation, although TRB diversity was observed to remain significantly below that of transplant donor controls even after long-term ART. HIV repertoires had narrower CDR3 length ranges than controls, and the network structure suggested an antigen-experienced repertoire that shifted only slightly toward naive after ART. Because cell numbers in pre-ART samples were limited, unsorted PBMC were profiled instead of sorted CD4+ and CD8+ T cells. Expanded TRB clones identified before ART initiation dominated the repertoire at all time points, although this dominance fluctuated and declined in many PLHIV after ART. No data were available on ART adherence, viral resistance or therapy changes, limiting inferences about post-ART repertoire changes. The samples span the years 2004 to 2017, and the ART regimens used at that time may not be as effective as current regimens. Limited PBMC availability meant only the TCR beta chain was sequenced, without alpha chain pairing.

The chain couples TRBV11-2 to TRBJ2-2; TRBD2 is possibly the D segment (6 matching bases). The receptor was derived from a man in his forties or fifties with HIV. This sample comprised unsorted PBMCs, obtained 1.3 years before starting antiretroviral therapy. The CDR3 amino acid sequence is: CASSDSGRNSDGELFF. The nucleotide sequence is TGTGCCAGCAGCGACAGCGGGCGTAATTCAGACGGGGAGCTGTTTTTT.